This T cell receptor (beta chain) is drawn from a study of CD8+ T cells in alopecia areata. Treatment in this sample: oral pan-JAK inhibitor, 5-10 mg twice daily. Lesional scalp punch biopsies and peripheral blood were collected from alopecia areata patients. cDNA serving as the sequencing template came from extracted, reverse transcribed RNA. Sequencing was performed with immunoSEQ multiplex PCR; in TCRdb, only in-frame clones are kept and a portion is missing. In the table there are some 4,000 clones, about 60% of which are singletons. The CDR3 extends over 16 amino acids. The germline gives CDR1 MNHNS, CDR2 SASEGT. V dropped 4 bases and J dropped 3; count of bases not matched to a gene: 8.

The sequence was obtained from a human donor with alopecia areata. The source material was skin, sampled at week 4, from a patient treated with tofacitinib. The V gene is TRBV6-1, the J gene TRBJ2-1; 8 bases are a match to TRBD2. CDR3 sequence: CASSGFWGLDYNEQFF. The DNA for the CDR3 is TGTGCCAGCAGTGGGTTTTGGGGACTAGACTACAATGAGCAGTTCTTC.